This record looks at one TCR beta chain sequence and its context. This specimen comes from a study of cytomegalovirus exposure and HLA in healthy donors. Study-wide background: The early release's HLA-typed donors yielded approximately 85 million unique TCRs.

The PCR contained 60 Vbeta and 13 Jbeta primers. Here immunoSEQ multiplex PCR was the method, and the copy in TCRdb shows in-frame clones only, minus some. Here the sample spans fewer than 300,000 clones, 86% being singletons. This sequence was found in a man in his forties in good health and CMV-seropositive. Sequencing used PBMCs.

The CDR3 is CASSLHGQGVNGYTF. The DNA for the CDR3 is TGTGCCAGCAGCTTACACGGACAGGGGGTGAATGGCTACACCTTC. The V call is TRBV7-2, the J call TRBJ1-2, with 10 nucleotides matching TRBD1. This CDR3 is built from 15 residues. The germline CDR1 and CDR2 sequences are SGHTA and FQGNSA. V shed 2 bases, J shed 6 bases, and the junction held 6 bases outside the gene matches.